The clone carrying this TCR beta chain has just a few counts. These data belong to a study of T-cell reconstitution after alpha-beta-depleted transplantation in children. Trimming removed 4 bases at V and 3 bases at J, with 11 bases between. The CDR3 loop spans 14 amino acids. TCRbeta library construction was performed incorporating unique molecular identifiers. TCRdb re-called the PCR reads through MiXCR, storing one row per CDR3 protein. The sample yields around 370,000 distinct CDR3 sequences, 10% seen once. This receptor was identified in a human donor who donated a stem cell graft to a child with acute lymphoblastic leukemia. Source: PBMCs from the stem cell graft donor, taken from the stem cell graft. V and J are TRBV12-3 or TRBV12-4 and TRBJ2-3; tentatively, D is TRBD1 (6 bases). Here the CDR3 DNA reads TGTGCCAGCAGTTCCGGGACAATAACAGATACGCAGTATTTT. Its translation: CASSSGTITDTQYF.